Listed here is a single T cell receptor (beta chain). Its antigen is still unknown. The sample is drawn from a study of cytomegalovirus exposure and HLA in healthy donors. Study in general: Early released data had 65 million to 100 million unique TCRs, all coming from HLA-typed donors.

The PCR contained 60 Vbeta and 13 Jbeta primers. Generated by immunoSEQ multiplex PCR, the TCRdb table keeps only in-frame clones and is missing some. The sample has about 120,000 clones, 80% seen once. The CDR3 consists of 13 residues. The V end was cut by 1 base, the J end by 4 bases, with 7 bases between. In germline, CDR1 is SEHNR, CDR2 FQNEAQ (reference sequence). Study-wide results and limits: Despite most TCR sequences being rare, some public TCRs occurred in many donors. V- and J-gene trimming of TCR beta was linked (in a later analysis) to a missense DCLRE1C variant. Listed as cytomegalovirus-associated were around 160 TCR beta chains.

The sequence came from a female donor in good health and CMV-seropositive. Sequencing input: PBMCs. The V call is TRBV7-9, the J call TRBJ1-2; D call uncertain. The CDR3 spells CASSLGTFYGYTF. The CDR3 bases are TGTGCCAGCAGCTTAGGTACATTCTATGGCTACACCTTC.